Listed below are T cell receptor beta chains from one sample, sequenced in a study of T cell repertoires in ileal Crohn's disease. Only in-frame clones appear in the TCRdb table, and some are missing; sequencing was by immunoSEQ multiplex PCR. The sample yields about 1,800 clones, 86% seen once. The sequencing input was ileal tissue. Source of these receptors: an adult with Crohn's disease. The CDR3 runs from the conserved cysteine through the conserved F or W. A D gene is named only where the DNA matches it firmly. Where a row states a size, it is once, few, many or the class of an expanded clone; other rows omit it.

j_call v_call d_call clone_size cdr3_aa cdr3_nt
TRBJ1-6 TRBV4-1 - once CASSQDRQPLHF TGCGCCAGCAGCCAAGATAGGCAACCCCTCCACTTT
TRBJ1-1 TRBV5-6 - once CASSFLMNTEAFF TGTGCCAGCAGCTTCCTTATGAACACTGAAGCTTTCTTT
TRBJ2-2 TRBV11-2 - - CASSATTGGIGELFF TGTGCCAGCAGCGCGACGACAGGAGGGATCGGGGAGCTGTTTTTT
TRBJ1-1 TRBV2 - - CASSEGVRVNTEAFF TGTGCCAGCAGTGAAGGGGTCAGGGTGAACACTGAAGCTTTCTTT
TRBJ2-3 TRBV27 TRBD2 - CASSSIGGVTDTQYF TGTGCCAGCAGTTCTATCGGGGGGGTCACAGATACGCAGTATTTT
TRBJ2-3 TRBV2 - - CASSPGEGPDTQYF TGTGCCAGCAGCCCAGGGGAGGGTCCAGATACGCAGTATTTT
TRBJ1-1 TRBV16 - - CASSQSALAEAFF TGTGCCAGCAGCCAATCGGCACTGGCTGAAGCTTTCTTT
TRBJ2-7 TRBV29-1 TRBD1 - CSVSGTANSYEQYF TGCAGCGTTTCCGGGACAGCGAATTCCTACGAGCAGTACTTC
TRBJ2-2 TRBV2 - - CASSALEDTGELFF TGTGCCAGCAGTGCACTAGAAGACACCGGGGAGCTGTTTTTT
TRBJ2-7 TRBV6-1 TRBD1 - CASGTGTGASEQYF TGTGCCAGCGGGACCGGGACAGGGGCAAGCGAGCAGTACTTC
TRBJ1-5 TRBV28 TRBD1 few CASSWTGGSQPQHF TGTGCCAGCAGTTGGACAGGGGGAAGTCAGCCCCAGCATTTT
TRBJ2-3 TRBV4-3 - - CASSHGPGNEQYF TGCGCCAGCAGCCATGGTCCCGGGAACGAGCAGTATTTT
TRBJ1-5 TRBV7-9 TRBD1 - CASSLTGGDQPQHF TGTGCCAGCAGCTTAACAGGGGGCGATCAGCCCCAGCATTTT
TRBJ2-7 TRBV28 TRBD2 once CASSLPLGSGTSYEQYF TGTGCCAGCAGTTTACCCCTGGGTAGCGGGACCTCCTACGAGCAGTACTTC
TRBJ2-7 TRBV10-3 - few CAISDVGAGDEQYF TGTGCCATAAGTGACGTCGGGGCAGGGGACGAGCAGTACTTC
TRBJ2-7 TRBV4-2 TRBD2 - CASSQVGGSLGEQYF TGTGCCAGCAGCCAAGTGGGAGGGAGTCTCGGCGAGCAGTACTTC
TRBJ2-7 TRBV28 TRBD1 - CASIRQGASYEQYF TGTGCCAGCATCCGACAGGGGGCGTCCTACGAGCAGTACTTC
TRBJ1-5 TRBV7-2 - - CASSPAGMGQPQHF TGTGCCAGCAGCCCTGCAGGGATGGGCCAGCCCCAGCATTTT
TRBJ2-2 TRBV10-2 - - CADSSEGGELFF TGCGCCGACAGCTCTGAGGGAGGGGAGCTGTTTTTT
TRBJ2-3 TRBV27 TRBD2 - CASSLSGGNTQYF TGTGCCAGCAGTTTATCGGGGGGGAATACGCAGTATTTT
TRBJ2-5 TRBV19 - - CASSIYRHSKETQYF TGTGCCAGTAGTATATATCGTCACTCCAAAGAGACCCAGTACTTC
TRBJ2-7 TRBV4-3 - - CASSQDLRGVYYEQYF TGCGCCAGCAGCCAAGATCTTAGGGGGGTATACTACGAGCAGTACTTC
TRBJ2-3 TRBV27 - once CASSLRGGAETDTQYF TGTGCCAGCAGTCTACGGGGTGGGGCAGAAACAGATACGCAGTATTTT
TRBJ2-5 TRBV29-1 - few CSVEDQGTQYF TGCAGCGTTGAAGATCAAGGGACCCAGTACTTC